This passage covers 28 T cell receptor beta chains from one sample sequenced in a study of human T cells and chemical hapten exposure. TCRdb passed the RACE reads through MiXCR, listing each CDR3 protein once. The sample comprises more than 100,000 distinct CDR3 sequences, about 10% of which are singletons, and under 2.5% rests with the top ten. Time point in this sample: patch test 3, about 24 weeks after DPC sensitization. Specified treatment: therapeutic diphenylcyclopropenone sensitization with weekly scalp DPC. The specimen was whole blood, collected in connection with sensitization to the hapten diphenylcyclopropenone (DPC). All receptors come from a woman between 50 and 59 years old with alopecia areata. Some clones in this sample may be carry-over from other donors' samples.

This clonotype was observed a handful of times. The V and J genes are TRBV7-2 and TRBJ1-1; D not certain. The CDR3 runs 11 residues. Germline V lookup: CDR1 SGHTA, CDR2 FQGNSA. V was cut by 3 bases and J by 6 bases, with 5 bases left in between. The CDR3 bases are TGTGCCAGCAGCTTCTCCGCTGAAGCTTTCTTT. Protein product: CASSFSAEAFF.

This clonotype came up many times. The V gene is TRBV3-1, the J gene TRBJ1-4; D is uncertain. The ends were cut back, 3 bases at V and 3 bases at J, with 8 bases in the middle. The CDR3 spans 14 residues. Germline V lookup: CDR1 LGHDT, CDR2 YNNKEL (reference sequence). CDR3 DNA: TGTGCCAGCAGCCAGGGTACGGCTAATGAAAAACTGTTTTTT. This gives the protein CASSQGTANEKLFF.

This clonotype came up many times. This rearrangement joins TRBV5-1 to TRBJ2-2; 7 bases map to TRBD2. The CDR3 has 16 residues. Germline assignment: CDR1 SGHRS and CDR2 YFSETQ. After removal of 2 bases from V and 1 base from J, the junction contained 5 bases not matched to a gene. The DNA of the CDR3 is TGCGCCAGCAGCTTTACAGGACTAGGGAACACCGGGGAGCTGTTTTTT. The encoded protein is CASSFTGLGNTGELFF.

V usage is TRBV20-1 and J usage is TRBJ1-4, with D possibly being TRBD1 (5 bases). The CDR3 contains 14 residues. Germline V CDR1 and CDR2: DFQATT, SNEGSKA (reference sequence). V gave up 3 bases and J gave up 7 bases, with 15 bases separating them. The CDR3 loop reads CSASLGPPGEKLFF. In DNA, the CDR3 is TGCAGTGCTAGTTTGGGACCTCCCGGTGAAAAACTGTTTTTT.

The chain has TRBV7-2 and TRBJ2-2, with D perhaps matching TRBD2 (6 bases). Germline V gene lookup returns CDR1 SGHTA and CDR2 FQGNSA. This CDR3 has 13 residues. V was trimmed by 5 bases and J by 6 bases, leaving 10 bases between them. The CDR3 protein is CASSGTYAGELFF. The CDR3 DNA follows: TGTGCCAGCAGCGGGACTTACGCCGGGGAGCTGTTTTTT.

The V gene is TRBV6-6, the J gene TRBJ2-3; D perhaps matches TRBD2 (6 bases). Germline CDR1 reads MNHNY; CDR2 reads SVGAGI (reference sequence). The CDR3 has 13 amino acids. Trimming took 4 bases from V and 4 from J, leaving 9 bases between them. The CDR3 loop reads CASSFPGADTQYF. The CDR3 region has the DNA TGTGCCAGCAGTTTTCCGGGGGCAGATACGCAGTATTTT.

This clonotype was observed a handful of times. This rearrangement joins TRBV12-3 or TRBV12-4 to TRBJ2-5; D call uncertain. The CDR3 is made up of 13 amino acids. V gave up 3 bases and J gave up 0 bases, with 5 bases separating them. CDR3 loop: CASSFRHQETQYF. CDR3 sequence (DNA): TGTGCCAGCAGTTTTCGCCACCAAGAGACCCAGTACTTC.

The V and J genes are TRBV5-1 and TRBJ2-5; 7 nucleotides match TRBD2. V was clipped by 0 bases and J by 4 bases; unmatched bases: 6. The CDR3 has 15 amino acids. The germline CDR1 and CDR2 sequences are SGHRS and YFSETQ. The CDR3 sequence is CASSLAPGRGETQYF. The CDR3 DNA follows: TGCGCCAGCAGCTTGGCACCGGGGAGGGGAGAGACCCAGTACTTC.

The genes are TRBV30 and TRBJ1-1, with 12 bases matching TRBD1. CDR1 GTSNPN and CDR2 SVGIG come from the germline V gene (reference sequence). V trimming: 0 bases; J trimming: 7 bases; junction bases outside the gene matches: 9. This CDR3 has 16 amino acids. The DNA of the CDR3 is TGTGCCTGGAGTGTGAAGTTGGGACAGGGGGCTAATGAAGCTTTCTTT. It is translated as CAWSVKLGQGANEAFF. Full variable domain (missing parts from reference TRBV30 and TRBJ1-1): SQTIHQWPATLVQPVGSPLSLECTVEGTSNPNLYWYRQAAGRGLQLLFYSVGIGQISSEVPQNLSASRPQDRQFILSSKKLLLSDSGFYLCAWSVKLGQGANEAFFGQGTRLTVV.

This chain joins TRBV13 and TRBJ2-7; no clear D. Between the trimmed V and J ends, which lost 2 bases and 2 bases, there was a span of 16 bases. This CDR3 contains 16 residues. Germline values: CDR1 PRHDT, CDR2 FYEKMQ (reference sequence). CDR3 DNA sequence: TGTGCCAGCAGCTTATTAAGGTCCGGTAAACCCTACGAGCAGTACTTC. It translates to CASSLLRSGKPYEQYF. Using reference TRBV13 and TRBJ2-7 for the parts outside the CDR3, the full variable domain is AAGVIQSPRHLIKEKRETATLKCYPIPRHDTVYWYQQGPGQDPQFLISFYEKMQSDKGSIPDRFSAQQFSDYHSELNMSSLELGDSALYFCASSLLRSGKPYEQYFGPGTRLTVT.

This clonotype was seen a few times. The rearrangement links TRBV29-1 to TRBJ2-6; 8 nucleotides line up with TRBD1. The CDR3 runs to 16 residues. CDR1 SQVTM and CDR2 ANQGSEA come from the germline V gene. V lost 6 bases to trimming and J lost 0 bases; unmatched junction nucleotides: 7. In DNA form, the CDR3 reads TGCAGCGTGTGGCAGGGGGCAGACTCTGGGGCCAACGTCCTGACTTTC. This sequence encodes CSVWQGADSGANVLTF.

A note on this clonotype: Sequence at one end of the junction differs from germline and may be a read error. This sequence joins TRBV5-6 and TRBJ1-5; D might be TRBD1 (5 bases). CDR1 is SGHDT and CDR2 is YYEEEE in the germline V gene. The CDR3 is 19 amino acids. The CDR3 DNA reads TGTGCCAGCAGCTTGCCGGGACCGGTGGGTCTGGGTAGCGATCAGCCCCAGCATTTT. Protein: CASSLPGPVGLGSDQPQHF.

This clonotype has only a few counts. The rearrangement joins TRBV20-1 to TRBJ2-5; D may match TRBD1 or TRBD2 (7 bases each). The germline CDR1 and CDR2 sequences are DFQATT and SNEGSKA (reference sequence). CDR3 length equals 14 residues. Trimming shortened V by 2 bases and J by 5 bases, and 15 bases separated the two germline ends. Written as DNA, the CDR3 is TGCAGTGCTAGACCGACAGGGAGGGGTGAGACCCAGTACTTC. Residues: CSARPTGRGETQYF.

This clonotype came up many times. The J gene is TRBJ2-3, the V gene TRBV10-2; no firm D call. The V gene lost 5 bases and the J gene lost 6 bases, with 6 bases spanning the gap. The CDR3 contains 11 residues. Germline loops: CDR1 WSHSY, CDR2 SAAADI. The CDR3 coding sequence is TGCGCCAGCAGTATAGGGGATACGCAGTATTTT. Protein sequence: CASSIGDTQYF.

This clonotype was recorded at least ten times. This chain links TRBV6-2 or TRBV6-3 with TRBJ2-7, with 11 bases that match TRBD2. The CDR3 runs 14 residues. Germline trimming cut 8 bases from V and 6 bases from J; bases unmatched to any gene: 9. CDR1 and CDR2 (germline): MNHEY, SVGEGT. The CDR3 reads CASGETSGSFEQYF. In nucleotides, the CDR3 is TGTGCCAGCGGAGAAACTAGCGGGAGTTTCGAGCAGTACTTC.

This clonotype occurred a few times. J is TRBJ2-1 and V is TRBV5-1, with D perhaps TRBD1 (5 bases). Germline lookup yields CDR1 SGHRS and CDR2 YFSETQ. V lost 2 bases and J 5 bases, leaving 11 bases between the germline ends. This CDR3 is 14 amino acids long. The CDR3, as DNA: TGCGCCAGCAGCTTAAGGGGTGACCACAATGAGCAGTTCTTC. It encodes CASSLRGDHNEQFF.

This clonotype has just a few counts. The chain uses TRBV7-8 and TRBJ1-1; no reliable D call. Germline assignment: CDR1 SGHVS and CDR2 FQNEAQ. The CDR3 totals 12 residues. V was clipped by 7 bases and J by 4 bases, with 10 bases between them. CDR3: CASMLRGTEAFF. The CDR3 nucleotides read TGTGCCAGCATGCTAAGAGGCACTGAAGCTTTCTTT.

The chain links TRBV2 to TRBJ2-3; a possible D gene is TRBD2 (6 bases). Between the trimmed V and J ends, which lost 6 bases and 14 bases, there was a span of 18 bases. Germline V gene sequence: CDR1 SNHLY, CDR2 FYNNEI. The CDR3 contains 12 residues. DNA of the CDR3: TGTGCCAGCAGGCGCCGGGACTGGCAATTGTATTTT. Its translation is CASRRRDWQLYF.

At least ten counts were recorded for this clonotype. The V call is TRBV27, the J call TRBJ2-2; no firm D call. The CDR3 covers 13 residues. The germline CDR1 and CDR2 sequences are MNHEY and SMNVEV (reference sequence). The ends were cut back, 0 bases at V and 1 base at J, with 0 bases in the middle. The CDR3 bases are TGTGCCAGCAGTTTATCGAACACCGGGGAGCTGTTTTTT. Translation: CASSLSNTGELFF.

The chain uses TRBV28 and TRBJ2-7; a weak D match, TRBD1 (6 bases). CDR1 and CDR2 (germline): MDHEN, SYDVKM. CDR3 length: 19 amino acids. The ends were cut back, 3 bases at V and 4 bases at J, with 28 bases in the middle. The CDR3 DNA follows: TGTGCCAGCAGTTTCCCCCCGGCAGGGGCCGGGCTAGGGGTGTACGAGCAGTACTTC. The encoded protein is CASSFPPAGAGLGVYEQYF.

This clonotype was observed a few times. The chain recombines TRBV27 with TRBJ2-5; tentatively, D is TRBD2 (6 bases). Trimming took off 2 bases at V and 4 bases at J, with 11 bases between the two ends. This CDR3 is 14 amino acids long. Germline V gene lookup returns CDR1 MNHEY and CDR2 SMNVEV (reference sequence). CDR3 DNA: TGTGCCAGCAGTTTAGTGGAGGGCCCAGAGACCCAGTACTTC. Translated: CASSLVEGPETQYF.

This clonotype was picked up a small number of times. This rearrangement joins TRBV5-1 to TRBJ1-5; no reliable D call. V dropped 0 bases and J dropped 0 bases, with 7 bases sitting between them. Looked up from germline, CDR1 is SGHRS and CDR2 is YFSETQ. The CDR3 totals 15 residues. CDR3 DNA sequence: TGCGCCAGCAGCTTGGGTCACCTTAGCAATCAGCCCCAGCATTTT. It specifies CASSLGHLSNQPQHF.

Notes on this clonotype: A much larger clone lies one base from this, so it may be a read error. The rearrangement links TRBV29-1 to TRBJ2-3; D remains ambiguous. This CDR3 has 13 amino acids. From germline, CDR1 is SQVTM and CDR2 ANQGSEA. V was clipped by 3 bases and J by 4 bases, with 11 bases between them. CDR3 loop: CSVEDGRADTQYF. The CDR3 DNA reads TGCAGCGTTGAGGACGGACGAGCAGATACGCAGTATTTT.

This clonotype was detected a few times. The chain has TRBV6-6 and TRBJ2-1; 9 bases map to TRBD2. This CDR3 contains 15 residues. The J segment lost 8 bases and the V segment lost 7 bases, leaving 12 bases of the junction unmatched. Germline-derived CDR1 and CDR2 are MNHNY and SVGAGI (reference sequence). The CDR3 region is CASTNAGGPVDEQFF. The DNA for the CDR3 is TGTGCCAGCACCAACGCGGGGGGGCCGGTCGATGAGCAGTTCTTC.

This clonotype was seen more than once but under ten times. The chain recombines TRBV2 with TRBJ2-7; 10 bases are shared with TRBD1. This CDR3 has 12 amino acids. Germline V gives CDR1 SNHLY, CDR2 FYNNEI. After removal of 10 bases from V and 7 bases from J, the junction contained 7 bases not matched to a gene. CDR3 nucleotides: TGTGCCACCGGACAGGGGGATTGGGAGCAGTACTTC. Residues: CATGQGDWEQYF.

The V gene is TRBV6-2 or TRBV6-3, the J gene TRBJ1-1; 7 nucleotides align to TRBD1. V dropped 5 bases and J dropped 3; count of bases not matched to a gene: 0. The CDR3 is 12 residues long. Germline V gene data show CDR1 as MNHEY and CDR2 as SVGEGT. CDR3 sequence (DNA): TGTGCCAGCAGTGGACAGGACACTGAAGCTTTCTTT. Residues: CASSGQDTEAFF.

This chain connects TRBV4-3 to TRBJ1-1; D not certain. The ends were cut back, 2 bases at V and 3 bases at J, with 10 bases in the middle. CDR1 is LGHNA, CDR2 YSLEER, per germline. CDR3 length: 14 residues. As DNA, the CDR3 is TGCGCCAGCAGCCAACAAGGTTGGGACACTGAAGCTTTCTTT. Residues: CASSQQGWDTEAFF.

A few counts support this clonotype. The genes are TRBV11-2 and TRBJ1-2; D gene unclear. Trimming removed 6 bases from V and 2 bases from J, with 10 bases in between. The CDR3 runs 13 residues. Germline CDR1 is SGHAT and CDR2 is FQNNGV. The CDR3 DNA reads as TGTGCCAGCAGTCCGACTCGGAACTATGGCTACACCTTC. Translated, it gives CASSPTRNYGYTF.